The next 11 T cell receptor beta chains were all read from a single sample in a study of OX40 agonist ivuxolimab in advanced cancers. Method: immunoSEQ multiplex PCR; TCRdb's copy keeps in-frame clones and lacks some. The profile covers fewer than 85,000 clones, with around 92% appearing a single time and approximately 11% taken by the ten largest. Source: CD4+ or CD8+ T cells sorted from blood, taken in a trial of the OX40 agonist ivuxolimab. The receptors shown here come from an adult with an advanced solid tumor such as melanoma, head and neck, liver or kidney cancer.

The chain combines TRBV29-1 with TRBJ1-2; 11 bases are shared with TRBD1. V was clipped by 6 bases and J by 7 bases; unmatched bases: 13. There are 15 residues in the CDR3. CDR1 is SQVTM, CDR2 ANQGSEA, per germline. In DNA form, the CDR3 reads TGCAGCGTAGATACCGGACAGGGGGCGCCCCGTGGCTACACCTTC. Translation gives CSVDTGQGAPRGYTF.

The rearrangement uses TRBV11-3 and TRBJ2-1, with no clear D. From germline, CDR1 is SGHNT and CDR2 YENEEA. V lost 1 base and J 5 bases, leaving 6 bases between the germline ends. The CDR3 has 13 residues. The chain's CDR3 is CASSLGGHNEQFF. The CDR3 DNA reads as TGTGCCAGCAGCTTAGGGGGTCACAATGAGCAGTTCTTC.

The CDR3 DNA is TGTGCCAGCAGCTTAGTAGGCACAGGGCCCCTCCCAGAAGGCTACACCTTC. Encoded protein: CASSLVGTGPLPEGYTF. The chain employs TRBV7-9 and TRBJ1-2; possibly TRBD1 for D (6 bases). There are 17 residues in the CDR3. Germline lookup yields CDR1 SEHNR and CDR2 FQNEAQ (reference sequence). Trimming cost V 1 base and J 8 bases, with 23 bases left between them.

The rearrangement uses TRBV7-6 and TRBJ2-3; 9 positions agree with TRBD1. This CDR3 is built from 16 residues. CDR1 SGHVS and CDR2 FNYEAQ come from the germline V gene. The trim removed 5 bases at V and 3 bases at J, leaving 9 bases unmatched. The CDR3 loop is CASSLSGTGLTDTQYF. The DNA for the CDR3 is TGTGCCAGCAGCCTCTCCGGGACAGGGCTTACAGATACGCAGTATTTT.

CDR3 DNA: TGTGCCAGCAGCGTTGGACTAGCGGGGGGCTACGAGCAGTACTTC. It yields the protein CASSVGLAGGYEQYF. V is TRBV9 and J is TRBJ2-7; TRBD2 aligns across 14 bases. Looked up from germline, CDR1 is SGDLS and CDR2 is YYNGEE. V was pared by 2 bases and J by 3 bases, with 1 base of the junction left unmatched. The length of the CDR3 is 15 residues.

This chain connects TRBV27 to TRBJ2-1; D uncertain. V lost 8 bases, J lost 4 bases, and 12 bases lay in between. Germline assignment: CDR1 MNHEY and CDR2 SMNVEV (reference sequence). CDR3 size: 13 residues. DNA for the CDR3: TGTGCCAGCGCCCGCGCCAGGTACAATGAGCAGTTCTTC. Protein product: CASARARYNEQFF.

This chain connects TRBV7-9 to TRBJ1-2; D gene uncertain. From germline, CDR1 is SEHNR and CDR2 FQNEAQ (reference sequence). This CDR3 spans 14 amino acids. The V end lost 5 bases, the J end lost 2 bases, and 12 bases lay between the germline ends. This CDR3 reads CASSLGTPNYGYTF. The CDR3 bases are TGTGCCAGCAGCCTAGGCACCCCCAACTATGGCTACACCTTC.

The genes are TRBV15 and TRBJ2-5; 10 nucleotides agree with TRBD1. The V gene end was trimmed by 1 base and the J gene end by 2 bases; junction bases not matched to a gene: 4. The CDR3 consists of 16 residues. Germline V gene data show CDR1 as LNHNV and CDR2 as YYDKDF (reference sequence). The CDR3 sequence is CATSRVRDRGQETQYF. The CDR3 nucleotides are TGTGCCACCAGCAGAGTCAGGGACAGGGGACAAGAGACCCAGTACTTC.

This chain joins TRBV7-8 and TRBJ2-7, with 11 bases that match TRBD1. V lost 4 bases to trimming and J lost 2 bases; unmatched junction nucleotides: 13. Germline CDR1 and CDR2: SGHVS and FQNEAQ. The CDR3 covers 18 residues. CDR3 sequence (DNA): TGTGCCAGCAGCTCCCCTAGGGGGGGACAGGGGGGGCCCTACGAGCAGTACTTC. Its protein is CASSSPRGGQGGPYEQYF. The variable domain in full, with the rest retrieved from reference TRBV7-8 and TRBJ2-7, is GAGVSQSPRYKVAKRGQDVALRCDPISGHVSLFWYQQALGQGPEFLTYFQNEAQLDKSGLPSDRFFAERPEGSVSTLKIQRTQQEDSAVYLCASSSPRGGQGGPYEQYFGPGTRLTVT.

The V call is TRBV12-5, the J call TRBJ1-5; D gene unclear. With 1 base removed from V and 5 bases from J, the gap between germline ends came to 3 bases. Germline values: CDR1 LGHNT, CDR2 FRNRAP. The CDR3 consists of 12 residues. This CDR3 is CASGLGYQPQHF. The CDR3 DNA sequence: TGTGCTAGTGGTTTGGGATATCAGCCCCAGCATTTT.

The J gene is TRBJ1-3, the V gene TRBV6-1; maybe TRBD1 (6 bases). The CDR3 loop spans 14 amino acids. CDR1 and CDR2 from the germline V gene are MNHNS and SASEGT. Deletions cut 8 bases from V and 0 bases from J, with 11 bases between. The CDR3 nucleotides are TGTGCCAGCGGGACAACGAGCTCTGGAAACACCATATATTTT. Protein product: CASGTTSSGNTIYF.